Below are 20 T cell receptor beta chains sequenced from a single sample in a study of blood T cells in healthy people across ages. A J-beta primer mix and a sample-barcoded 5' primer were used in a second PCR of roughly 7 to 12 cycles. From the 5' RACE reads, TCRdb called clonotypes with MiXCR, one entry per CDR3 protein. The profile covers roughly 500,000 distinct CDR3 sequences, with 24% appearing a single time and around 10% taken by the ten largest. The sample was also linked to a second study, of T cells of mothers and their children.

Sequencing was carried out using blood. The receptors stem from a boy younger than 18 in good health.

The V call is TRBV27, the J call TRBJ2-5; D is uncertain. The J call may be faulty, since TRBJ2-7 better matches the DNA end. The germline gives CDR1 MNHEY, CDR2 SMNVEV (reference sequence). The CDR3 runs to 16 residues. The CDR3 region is CASSLSTTKEAYEQYF. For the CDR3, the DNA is TGTGCCAGCAGTTTATCGACGACGAAAGAGGCCTACGAGCAGTACTTC.

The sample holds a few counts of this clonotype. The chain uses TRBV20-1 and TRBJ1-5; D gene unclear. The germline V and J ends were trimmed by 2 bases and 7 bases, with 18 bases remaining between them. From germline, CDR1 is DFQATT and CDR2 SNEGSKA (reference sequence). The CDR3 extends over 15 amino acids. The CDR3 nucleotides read TGCAGTGCTAGACGCGACGACCTCAAGTGGCAGCCCCAGCATTTT. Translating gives CSARRDDLKWQPQHF.

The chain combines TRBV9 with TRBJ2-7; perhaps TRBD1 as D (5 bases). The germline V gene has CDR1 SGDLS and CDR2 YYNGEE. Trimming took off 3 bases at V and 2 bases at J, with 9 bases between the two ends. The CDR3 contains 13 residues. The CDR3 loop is CASSAQGAYEQYF. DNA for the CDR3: TGTGCCAGCAGCGCCCAAGGGGCCTACGAGCAGTACTTC.

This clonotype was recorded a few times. CDR3 sequence reads: CAISASGITDTQYF. Here the CDR3 DNA reads TGTGCCATCAGTGCATCAGGGATCACAGATACGCAGTATTTT. V is TRBV10-3 and J is TRBJ2-3, with D perhaps matching TRBD1 (5 bases). V lost 4 bases, J lost 2 bases, and 10 bases lay in between. Per germline, CDR1 ENHRY and CDR2 SYGVKD. The CDR3 spans 14 residues.

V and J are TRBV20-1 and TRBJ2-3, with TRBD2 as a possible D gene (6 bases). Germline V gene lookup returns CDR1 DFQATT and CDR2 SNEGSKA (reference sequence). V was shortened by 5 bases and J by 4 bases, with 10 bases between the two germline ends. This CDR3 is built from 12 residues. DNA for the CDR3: TGCAGTGCTTTGCCGGGGGCAGATACGCAGTATTTT. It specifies CSALPGADTQYF.

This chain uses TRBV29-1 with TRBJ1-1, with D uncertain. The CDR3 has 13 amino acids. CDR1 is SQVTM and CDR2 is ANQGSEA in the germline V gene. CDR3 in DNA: TGCAGGGTCGTTCACGAATCGGTCTCTGAAGCTTTCTTT. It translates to CRVVHESVSEAFF. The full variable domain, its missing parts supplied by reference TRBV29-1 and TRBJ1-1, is SAVISQKPSRDICQRGTSLTIQCQVDSQVTMMFWYRQQPGQSLTLIATANQGSEATYESGFVIDKFPISRPNLTFSTLTVSNMSPEDSSIYLCRVVHESVSEAFFGQGTRLTVV.

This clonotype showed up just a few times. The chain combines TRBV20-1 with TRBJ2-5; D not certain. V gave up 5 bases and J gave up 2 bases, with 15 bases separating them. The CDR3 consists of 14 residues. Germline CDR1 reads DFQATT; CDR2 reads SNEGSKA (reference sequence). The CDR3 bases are TGCAGTGCTCCTCTAGGGTTTACGCAAGAGACCCAGTACTTC. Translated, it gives CSAPLGFTQETQYF.

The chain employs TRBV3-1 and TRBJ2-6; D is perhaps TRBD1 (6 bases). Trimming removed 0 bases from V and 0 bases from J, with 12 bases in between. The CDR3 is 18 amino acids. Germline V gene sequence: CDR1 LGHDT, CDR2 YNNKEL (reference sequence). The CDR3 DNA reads TGTGCCAGCAGCCAAGAATTCCGAGGGGGCTCTGGGGCCAACGTCCTGACTTTC. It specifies CASSQEFRGGSGANVLTF.

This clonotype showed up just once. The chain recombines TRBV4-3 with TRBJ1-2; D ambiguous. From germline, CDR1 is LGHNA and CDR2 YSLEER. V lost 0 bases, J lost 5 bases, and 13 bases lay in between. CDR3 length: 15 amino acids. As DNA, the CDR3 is TGCGCCAGCAGCCAAGATCTGGCCGCGCTATATGGCTACACCTTC. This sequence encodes CASSQDLAALYGYTF.

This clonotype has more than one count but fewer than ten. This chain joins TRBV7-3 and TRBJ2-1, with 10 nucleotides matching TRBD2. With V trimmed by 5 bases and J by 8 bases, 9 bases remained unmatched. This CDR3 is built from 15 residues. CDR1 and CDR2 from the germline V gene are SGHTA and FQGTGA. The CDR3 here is CASSPTAGGPYEQFF. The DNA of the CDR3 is TGTGCCAGCAGCCCAACAGCGGGGGGGCCCTATGAGCAGTTCTTC.

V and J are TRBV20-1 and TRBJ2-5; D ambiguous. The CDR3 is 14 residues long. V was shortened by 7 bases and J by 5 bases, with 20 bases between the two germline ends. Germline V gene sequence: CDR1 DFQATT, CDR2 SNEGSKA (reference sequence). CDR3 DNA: TGCAGTGTTAGTCTCGGCGCGTTGGGCGAGACCCAGTACTTC. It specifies CSVSLGALGETQYF.

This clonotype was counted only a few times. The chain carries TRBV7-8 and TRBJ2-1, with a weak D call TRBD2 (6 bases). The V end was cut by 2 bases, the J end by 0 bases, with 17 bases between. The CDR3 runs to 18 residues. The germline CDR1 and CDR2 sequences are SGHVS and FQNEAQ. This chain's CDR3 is CASSLTPGGTRSYNEQFF. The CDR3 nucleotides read TGTGCCAGCAGCTTAACCCCGGGCGGGACCCGCTCCTACAATGAGCAGTTCTTC.

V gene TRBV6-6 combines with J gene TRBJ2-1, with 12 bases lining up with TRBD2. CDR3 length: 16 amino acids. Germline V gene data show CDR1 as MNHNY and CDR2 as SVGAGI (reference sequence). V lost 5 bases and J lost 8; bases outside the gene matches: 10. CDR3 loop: CASSLRTSGVVDEQFF. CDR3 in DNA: TGTGCCAGCAGTCTGAGGACTAGCGGGGTCGTGGATGAGCAGTTCTTC.

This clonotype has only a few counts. The chain's CDR3 is CASSPAGVEYEQYF. CDR3 DNA: TGTGCCAGCAGCCCCGCAGGGGTCGAATACGAGCAGTACTTC. J is TRBJ2-7 and V is TRBV5-6; the D gene is possibly TRBD1 (6 bases). Germline V gene sequence: CDR1 SGHDT, CDR2 YYEEEE. CDR3 length: 14 amino acids. The V gene lost 4 bases and the J gene lost 4 bases, with 15 bases spanning the gap.

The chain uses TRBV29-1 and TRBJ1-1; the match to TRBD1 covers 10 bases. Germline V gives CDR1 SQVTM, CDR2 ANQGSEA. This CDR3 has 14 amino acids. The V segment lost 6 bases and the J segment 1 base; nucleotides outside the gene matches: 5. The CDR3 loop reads CSVDRGQGNTEAFF. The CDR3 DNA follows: TGCAGCGTAGACAGGGGGCAGGGGAACACTGAAGCTTTCTTT. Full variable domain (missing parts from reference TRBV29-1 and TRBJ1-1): SAVISQKPSRDICQRGTSLTIQCQVDSQVTMMFWYRQQPGQSLTLIATANQGSEATYESGFVIDKFPISRPNLTFSTLTVSNMSPEDSSIYLCSVDRGQGNTEAFFGQGTRLTVV.

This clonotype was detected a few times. CDR3 bases: TGTGCCAGCAGCTTAGGGGCCGGGACTAGCCGACATGAGCAGTTCTTC. It is translated as CASSLGAGTSRHEQFF. The J gene is TRBJ2-1, the V gene TRBV7-2; 9 nucleotides match TRBD2. After removal of 1 base from V and 8 bases from J, the junction contained 9 bases not matched to a gene. This CDR3 contains 16 residues. From germline, CDR1 is SGHTA and CDR2 FQGNSA.

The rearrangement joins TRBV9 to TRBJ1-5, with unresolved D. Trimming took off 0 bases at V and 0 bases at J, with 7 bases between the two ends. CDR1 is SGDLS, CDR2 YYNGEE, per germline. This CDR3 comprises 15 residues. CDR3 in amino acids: CASSVVVGSNQPQHF. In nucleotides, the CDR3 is TGTGCCAGCAGCGTAGTGGTGGGTAGCAATCAGCCCCAGCATTTT.

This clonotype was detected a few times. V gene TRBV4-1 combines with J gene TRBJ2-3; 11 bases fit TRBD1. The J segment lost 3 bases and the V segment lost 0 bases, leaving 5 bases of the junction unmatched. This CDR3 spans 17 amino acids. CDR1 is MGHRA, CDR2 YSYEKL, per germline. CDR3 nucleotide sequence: TGCGCCAGCAGCCAAGACCCAGGGACAGGGGGAACAGATACGCAGTATTTT. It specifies CASSQDPGTGGTDTQYF.

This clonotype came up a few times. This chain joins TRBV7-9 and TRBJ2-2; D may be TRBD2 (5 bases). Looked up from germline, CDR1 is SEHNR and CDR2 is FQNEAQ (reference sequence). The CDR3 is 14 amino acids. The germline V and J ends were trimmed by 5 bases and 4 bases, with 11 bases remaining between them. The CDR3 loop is CASSLGLLTGELFF. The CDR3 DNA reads TGTGCCAGCAGCCTTGGACTCCTCACCGGGGAGCTGTTTTTT.

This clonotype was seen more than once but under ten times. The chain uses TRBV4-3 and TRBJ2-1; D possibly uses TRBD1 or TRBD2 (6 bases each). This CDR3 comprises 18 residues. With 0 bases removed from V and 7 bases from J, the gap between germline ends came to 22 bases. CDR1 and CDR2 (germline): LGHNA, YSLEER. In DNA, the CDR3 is TGCGCCAGCAGCCAAGAGGGGGGCCGGCTAGCGTATAGGAATGAGCAGTTCTTC. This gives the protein CASSQEGGRLAYRNEQFF.